The present T cell receptor (beta chain) was sequenced within a study of cytomegalovirus exposure and HLA in healthy donors. On the study more broadly: About 80 million unique TCR sequences came from HLA-typed donors in an early release.

Concerning this clone itself: Its antigen is unknown.

13 Jbeta primers and 60 Vbeta primers were used for the PCR. Here immunoSEQ multiplex PCR was the method, and the copy in TCRdb shows in-frame clones only, minus some. This table has about 190,000 clones, just under 75% appearing once. Regarding the study as a whole: Exclusion applied to some V segments, including TRBV6-2 and TRBV6-3, as they were indistinguishable. Certain sequence variants were highly shared and formed a cluster, and this cluster was likely a sequencing artifact. The listing of roughly 160 TCR beta chains classed them as cytomegalovirus-associated.

CDR3 length equals 14 residues. Per germline, CDR1 MNHEY and CDR2 SMNVEV (reference sequence). Trimming left V 3 bases short and J 2 bases short, with 11 bases between. The chain combines TRBV27 with TRBJ2-7, with D hard to call. The sequence derives from a man younger than 45 in good health and CMV-seropositive. Source material: PBMCs. The DNA for the CDR3 is TGTGCCAGCAGTTTTTTCTCAAGCGCCTACGAGCAGTACTTC. Translation: CASSFFSSAYEQYF.